Sequencing of this T cell receptor beta chain was carried out in a study of T cells in Graves' hyperthyroidism and ophthalmopathy (dated by TCRdb to about 2019). Background on the whole study: Peripheral blood samples were taken at initial diagnosis, before any treatment was given. The paper describes TCR Vbeta CDR3 sequencing of around 130 peripheral blood samples, made up of 43 ophthalmopathy patients, 70 to 75 hyperthyroidism patients and 17 progressor patients. In addition, the study compared T-cell repertoires in thyroid tissue and in blood from five to seven Graves' hyperthyroidism patients. Prospective prediction of ophthalmopathy was tested in an independent validation cohort consisting of some 20 hyperthyroidism patients and more than 15 patients who later progressed to ophthalmopathy. After sampling, hyperthyroidism patients received methimazole starting at 30 mg daily, and ophthalmopathy patients received high-dose intravenous methylprednisolone. The approximately 90 discovery patients were randomly split 7:3 into training and test sets. To identify TCR V-J signatures that set the groups apart, the researchers used a discovery cohort of 90 to 100 patients, made up of under 50 with Graves' ophthalmopathy and 55 to 65 with stable Graves' hyperthyroidism. Study-level results and caveats: A 13 V-J signature model separated ophthalmopathy from stable hyperthyroidism, with around 90% sensitivity and roughly 82% specificity in cross-validation and 80%/75% in testing. No statistical method was used to fix the sample size in advance, and group allocation was not hidden from the investigators. During validation, the model predicted progression to ophthalmopathy a median of roughly six months ahead of onset, with roughly 65% sensitivity and 72.22% specificity. Blood samples also contained most of the expanded thyroid clonotypes (frequency above 0.001), which suggests that blood repertoires may reflect thyroid immune responses.

This clonotype was seen repeatedly, ten times or more. Its antigen remains undetermined. Base qualities were left out, and no much larger clone turns up one base away. Spanning cysteine to phenylalanine, the CDR3 consists of 12 amino acids. Just CDR3 DNA is preserved here, 36 bases in frame from base 1. The germline V gene encodes CDR1 DFQATT and CDR2 SNEGSKA (reference sequence). V is shortened by 3 bases, J by 5 bases, and the region joining them spans 8 bases. Amplification of TCR beta CDR3 regions was carried out from RNA transcripts. The TCR CDR3 was subjected to a first round of RT-PCR using the HTBI primer set and the Qiagen OneStep RT-PCR kit. A second multiplex PCR round built the libraries, followed by size selection and purification. Libraries were sequenced paired-end with 100 bp reads on an Illumina HiSeq2000. The source study handled its data this way. SOAPnuke was used to process the raw data, throwing out any read that contained adapters or uncalled bases, had a mean Phred below 15, or lacked an exact constant-primer or identifier match. High-quality paired reads were merged with COPE v1.2.5, and unique nucleotide sequences were defined as clonotypes. MiTCR v1.1 was used to align clonotypes to the IMGT TRBV, TRBD and TRBJ reference segments. The analysis included only V-J combinations with a frequency above 0.0001, which together covered 99% to 99.2% of the repertoires. A TCS score was defined as the ratio between F50 (clonal expansion) and ExV (chaos), using BLOSUM62-based TCRdist between CDR3 peptides within each V-J. Welch's t-statistics and random forest reduced 500 to 550 V-J features to roughly 13, which were used in a naive Bayes classifier (R e1071). In-frame beta chains were kept once TCRdb had trimmed the public reads at Q25 with fastp and called clones with MiXCR. Each entry merges the rows of one CDR3 protein and shows their most common DNA and genes. The V and J calls were determined by TCRdb, not by the authors. This sample has about 400,000 distinct CDR3 sequences in its table, and about 15% of those were observed once. The leading ten clones occupy around a quarter of the sample.

Hyperthyroidism patients were aged 18 to 65 years and newly diagnosed, with disease duration of less than 2 months. Exclusion was applied to patients with uncontrolled infections, other autoimmune diseases, pregnancy or lactation. Diagnoses were based on clinical symptoms, serum thyroxine and TRAb, thyroid ultrasound and orbital computed tomography. Blood from progressor patients was drawn when they were first diagnosed with hyperthyroidism, before any ophthalmopathy symptoms appeared. PBMCs were separated from roughly 10 ml of fresh peripheral blood using Ficoll-Paque density gradient centrifugation. Patients classed as progressors first received a Graves' hyperthyroidism diagnosis and then went on to develop ophthalmopathy during follow-up. Trizol reagent was used to extract total RNA, and RNA quality was then checked on an Agilent 2100 Bioanalyzer.

This sequence uses TRBV20-1 and TRBJ2-1, with the D gene uncertain. The specimen was blood. The TCR originated in a young woman with Graves' hyperthyroidism that later progressed to Graves' ophthalmopathy. CDR3 reads: CSARPTNNEQFF. The DNA sequence is as follows: TGCAGTGCTAGGCCTACCAACAATGAGCAGTTCTTC.